The 9 T cell receptor beta chains below were found in one sample sequenced in a study of shared clonotypes between healthy human individuals. Clones were read by immunoSEQ multiplex PCR, and TCRdb kept only the in-frame ones, dropping some. The table lists some 2.3 million clones, about 92% of them singletons. Material for sequencing was naive CD4+ T cells from PBMCs. The subset is: CD45RA+ positively selected. The source of these receptors is a man between 18 and 29 years old in good health. Some clones in this sample may be carry-over from other donors' samples.

This chain joins TRBV14 and TRBJ2-5, with D possibly being TRBD1 (5 bases). This CDR3 spans 10 amino acids. Germline V lookup: CDR1 SGHDN, CDR2 FVKESK. The CDR3 spells CEGLQETQYF. In DNA, the CDR3 is TGTGAGGGGCTCCAAGAGACCCAGTACTTC.

This sequence joins TRBV9 and TRBJ2-7; 7 nucleotides match TRBD2. The ends lost 0 bases at V and 0 bases at J; junction bases unmatched: 3. The CDR3 has 15 amino acids. The germline CDR1 and CDR2 sequences are SGDLS and YYNGEE. CDR3 sequence (DNA): TGTGCCAGCAGCGTAGCATGGGGGGGCTCCTACGAGCAGTACTTC. It is translated as CASSVAWGGSYEQYF.

The rearrangement links TRBV29-1 to TRBJ2-7; no reliable D call. Germline V gene data show CDR1 as SQVTM and CDR2 as ANQGSEA. The CDR3 loop spans 13 amino acids. V was clipped by 6 bases and J by 6 bases, with 18 bases between them. CDR3 bases: TGCAGCGTAGCCAAAACCAGTGGGCTCGAGCAGTACTTC. This encodes CSVAKTSGLEQYF.

This chain joins TRBV10-3 and TRBJ2-1; D call uncertain. CDR1 ENHRY and CDR2 SYGVKD come from the germline V gene. This CDR3 comprises 14 residues. V was shortened by 4 bases and J by 8 bases, with 15 bases between the two germline ends. The CDR3 loop is CAISAYPSSDEQFF. In DNA form, the CDR3 reads TGTGCCATCAGTGCTTATCCTAGTTCGGATGAGCAGTTCTTC.

The chain employs TRBV5-1 and TRBJ2-6; TRBD2 might be the D (6 bases). This CDR3 contains 14 residues. Germline lookup yields CDR1 SGHRS and CDR2 YFSETQ. Trimming cost V 4 bases and J 8 bases, with 13 bases left between them. In DNA, the CDR3 is TGCGCCAGCAGCCCCGACGGGGGACCCAACGTCCTGACTTTC. It encodes CASSPDGGPNVLTF. The full variable domain, in which reference TRBV5-1 and TRBJ2-6 provide the parts outside the CDR3, is KAGVTQTPRYLIKTRGQQVTLSCSPISGHRSVSWYQQTPGQGLQFLFEYFSETQRNKGNFPGRFSGRQFSNSRSEMNVSTLELGDSALYLCASSPDGGPNVLTFGAGSRLTVL.

This sequence joins TRBV18 and TRBJ2-7; D ambiguous. The CDR3 covers 12 residues. CDR1 is KGHSH, CDR2 LQKENI, per germline. The ends were cut back, 6 bases at V and 4 bases at J, with 10 bases in the middle. The CDR3: CASSRQTYEQYF. The CDR3 region has the DNA TGTGCCAGCTCTCGCCAGACGTACGAGCAGTACTTC. The full variable domain, with the rest looked up from reference TRBV18 and TRBJ2-7, is NAGVMQNPRHLVRRRGQEARLRCSPMKGHSHVYWYRQLPEEGLKFMVYLQKENIIDESGMPKERFSAEFPKEGPSILRIQQVVRGDSAAYFCASSRQTYEQYFGPGTRLTVT.

The rearrangement links TRBV5-1 to TRBJ2-7; TRBD2 matches at 14 bases. Germline loops: CDR1 SGHRS, CDR2 YFSETQ. This CDR3 has 17 amino acids. The V gene end was trimmed by 4 bases and the J gene end by 1 base; junction bases not matched to a gene: 7. The CDR3 sequence is CASSVGLAGDVSYEQYF. The CDR3 DNA is TGCGCCAGCAGCGTGGGACTAGCGGGAGATGTATCCTACGAGCAGTACTTC.

This clone was detected only once. Germline is not matched at one junction end, which may reflect a read error. CDR3 sequence reads: CASSPRTSGNAGELFF. The CDR3 DNA follows: TGTGCCAGCAGCCCTCGGACTAGCGGGAACGCCGGGGAGCTGTTTTTT. This rearrangement joins TRBV7-8 to TRBJ2-2; TRBD2 aligns across 12 bases. The CDR3 is 16 residues long. CDR1 and CDR2 from the germline V gene are SGHVS and FQNEAQ. The full variable domain, in which reference TRBV7-8 and TRBJ2-2 provide the parts outside the CDR3, is GAGVSQSPRYKVAKRGQDVALRCDPISGHVSLFWYQQALGQGPEFLTYFQNEAQLDKSGLPSDRFFAERPEGSVSTLKIQRTQQEDSAVYLCASSPRTSGNAGELFFGEGSRLTVL.

Turning to this clone: A read error may account for a junction end that differs from germline. The CDR3 protein is CASTSAGTETQYF. The CDR3 DNA reads TGCGCCAGCACCTCGGCGGGTACGGAGACCCAGTACTTC. The chain has TRBV5-4 and TRBJ2-5; TRBD2 is a possible D gene (5 bases). Per germline, CDR1 SGHNT and CDR2 YYREEE (reference sequence). This CDR3 comprises 13 residues.